The 14 T cell receptor beta chains in this list originate from one sample, sequenced in a study of a mutant IDH1 vaccine in newly diagnosed glioma. These receptors have no identified antigens. Described time point: week 11, during vaccination. Doses comprised 300 ug of mutant IDH1 20-mer peptide each, plus topical imiquimod. Some clones are missing from TCRdb's copy, which holds only in-frame ones; the method was immunoSEQ multiplex PCR. The sample includes tens of thousands of clones, about 77% of them seen just once. Sequencing was performed on PBMCs, taken from a glioma patient whose treatment included an IDH1 peptide vaccine. These receptors came from a woman aged 18-29 years with glioma.

This clone was seen a handful of times. The V and J genes are TRBV9 and TRBJ1-1; unclear D gene. Germline CDR1 reads SGDLS; CDR2 reads YYNGEE. The V end was cut by 4 bases, the J end by 0 bases, with 13 bases between. CDR3 size: 15 residues. CDR3 loop: CASSPLGIVNTEAFF. The CDR3, as DNA: TGTGCCAGCAGCCCTTTGGGTATTGTGAACACTGAAGCTTTCTTT.

The genes are TRBV19 and TRBJ2-1; 8 nucleotides line up with TRBD1. The CDR3 length is 15 residues. V gave up 6 bases and J gave up 2 bases; unmatched junction bases: 6. Germline-derived CDR1 and CDR2 are LNHDA and SQIVND (reference sequence). The CDR3 sequence is CASREGQETYNEQFF. CDR3 DNA: TGTGCCAGTAGGGAGGGACAGGAAACCTACAATGAGCAGTTCTTC.

V and J are TRBV7-3 and TRBJ2-1, with D hard to call. The CDR3 is made up of 12 amino acids. The germline gives CDR1 SGHTA, CDR2 FQGTGA. V was clipped by 2 bases and J by 4 bases, with 3 bases between them. The CDR3 loop reads CASSLGYNEQFF. DNA for the CDR3: TGTGCCAGCAGCTTAGGGTACAATGAGCAGTTCTTC.

The chain employs TRBV19 and TRBJ1-2, with unresolved D. Trimming shortened V by 5 bases and J by 3 bases, and 7 bases separated the two germline ends. Germline values: CDR1 LNHDA, CDR2 SQIVND (reference sequence). This CDR3 contains 12 residues. The CDR3 DNA reads as TGTGCCAGTAGTTTCAATCACTATGGCTACACCTTC. Translation: CASSFNHYGYTF.

This clone was observed a single time. Here the CDR3 DNA reads TGTGCCAGCAGCTTGCAGGACGCCTACGAGCAGTACTTC. This translates into CASSLQDAYEQYF. This chain links TRBV5-4 with TRBJ2-7; no firm D call. V shed 1 base and J shed 2 bases, with 7 bases lying between them. Per the germline V gene, CDR1 is SGHNT and CDR2 is YYREEE (reference sequence). This CDR3 comprises 13 residues.

The V gene is TRBV19, the J gene TRBJ1-2; TRBD1 agrees at 8 bases. The germline V gene encodes CDR1 LNHDA and CDR2 SQIVND (reference sequence). This CDR3 comprises 16 residues. V shed 5 bases and J 1 base; nucleotides not matched to a gene: 9. The CDR3 sequence is CASSPRQGAYNYGYTF. The CDR3 nucleotides read TGTGCCAGTAGTCCAAGGCAGGGGGCTTATAACTATGGCTACACCTTC.

J is TRBJ2-2 and V is TRBV19, with 9 bases matching TRBD1. The ends lost 7 bases at V and 5 bases at J; junction bases unmatched: 5. The CDR3 is made up of 14 amino acids. The germline CDR1 and CDR2 sequences are LNHDA and SQIVND (reference sequence). The CDR3 sequence is CASNYRGPTGELFF. The CDR3 DNA is TGTGCCAGTAATTACAGGGGGCCTACCGGGGAGCTGTTTTTT.

In this sample, this clone turned up once. The chain combines TRBV6-5 with TRBJ1-5, with no clear D. CDR3 length: 13 amino acids. Germline CDR1 MNHEY, CDR2 SVGAGI. Trimming stripped 4 bases from V and 2 bases from J, with 6 bases between. In DNA form, the CDR3 reads TGTGCCAGCAGTTCTGTGGGCAATCAGCCCCAGCATTTT. Protein product: CASSSVGNQPQHF.

V and J are TRBV5-5 and TRBJ2-2; 8 bases are a match to TRBD2. Germline-derived CDR1 and CDR2 are SGHKS and YYEKEE (reference sequence). The CDR3 totals 18 residues. The V and J ends lost 3 bases and 4 bases, in that order; junction bases with no gene match: 14. CDR3 sequence: CASSWEGISGSRTGELFF. The CDR3 DNA sequence: TGTGCCAGCAGCTGGGAGGGTATAAGCGGGAGTCGCACCGGGGAGCTGTTTTTT. Filled out from reference TRBV5-5 and TRBJ2-2, the complete variable domain reads DAGVTQSPTHLIKTRGQQVTLRCSPISGHKSVSWYQQVLGQGPQFIFQYYEKEERGRGNFPDRFSARQFPNYSSELNVNALLLGDSALYLCASSWEGISGSRTGELFFGEGSRLTVL.

V is TRBV28 and J is TRBJ1-5; D is unclear. The V end lost 1 base, the J end lost 6 bases, and 13 bases lay between the germline ends. This CDR3 has 15 amino acids. Germline CDR1 and CDR2: MDHEN and SYDVKM. CDR3: CASSLFVGEVQPQHF. CDR3 in DNA: TGTGCCAGCAGTTTATTTGTGGGCGAGGTTCAGCCCCAGCATTTT.

V gene TRBV4-1 combines with J gene TRBJ2-3, with unresolved D. The germline gives CDR1 MGHRA, CDR2 YSYEKL. Trimming left V 0 bases short and J 1 base short, with 11 bases between. The CDR3 is made up of 16 amino acids. CDR3 in amino acids: CASSQELDQRTDTQYF. In DNA form, the CDR3 reads TGCGCCAGCAGCCAAGAGTTGGATCAGCGCACAGATACGCAGTATTTT.

The chain uses TRBV7-7 and TRBJ2-2, with 7 bases matching TRBD1. The CDR3 is made up of 15 amino acids. Germline V gene sequence: CDR1 SSHAT, CDR2 FNYEAQ (reference sequence). The CDR3 loop reads CASQPGTANTGELFF. CDR3 bases: TGTGCTAGCCAACCCGGGACAGCGAACACCGGGGAGCTGTTTTTT.

The chain recombines TRBV30 with TRBJ2-3, with D perhaps being TRBD1 or TRBD2 (5 bases each). CDR3 size: 15 residues. Germline CDR1 is GTSNPN and CDR2 is SVGIG (reference sequence). V shed 5 bases and J shed 2 bases, with 17 bases lying between them. This CDR3 reads CAWAAWDGVTDTQYF. The CDR3 DNA reads TGTGCCTGGGCAGCATGGGACGGAGTCACAGATACGCAGTATTTT.

This clone has just a few counts. This chain links TRBV5-1 with TRBJ1-5, with D unresolved. Germline V gives CDR1 SGHRS, CDR2 YFSETQ. CDR3 length equals 14 residues. V shed 2 bases and J shed 0 bases, with 6 bases lying between them. CDR3 in DNA: TGCGCCAGCAGCTTAGGGAGTAGCAATCAGCCCCAGCATTTT. As protein: CASSLGSSNQPQHF.